Each of the 3 T cell receptor beta chains below was sequenced from the same sample in a study of beta chain features in type 1 diabetes (dated by TCRdb to 2016 to 2019). Here is what the overall study found, with its caveats: Type 1 diabetes patients showed a moderate but significant shortening of TCRB CDR3 length in all four CD4+ subsets.

The antigens of these receptors remain unknown. The receptor library was made with the immunoSEQ multiplex PCR assay. The High Capacity cDNA Reverse Transcription Kit was used to reverse transcribe all of the isolated RNA, meaning that expressed TCRB transcripts were what got sequenced. TCRdb mirrors the immuneACCESS table, restricted to in-frame sequences. Some clones are absent from its copies; in checked studies, under half trace to an unresolved V gene, and the reason for the others is unknown. Present in this sample are around 160,000 clones, around 63% of which were seen just once. About 0.089% of the sample is held by the ten biggest clonotypes. The sequenced material came from naive CD4+ T cells from blood. The cell subset or site label, as the study defines it: true naive CD4+ T cells. The receptors were sampled from a man aged 25 to 45 with type 1 diabetes.

The V gene is TRBV9, the J gene TRBJ1-5; D might be TRBD1 (6 bases). Trimming cost V 4 bases and J 0 bases, with 11 bases left between them. Germline CDR1 is SGDLS and CDR2 is YYNGEE. The CDR3 loop spans 15 amino acids. In DNA, the CDR3 is TGTGCCAGCAGCACCAGACAGGATAGCAATCAGCCCCAGCATTTT. This translates into CASSTRQDSNQPQHF.

The V gene is TRBV6-6, the J gene TRBJ1-1; 7 nucleotides match TRBD1. In germline, CDR1 is MNHNY, CDR2 SVGAGI (reference sequence). J was trimmed by 3 bases and V by 4 bases; bases with no gene match: 5. The CDR3 totals 14 residues. The CDR3 nucleotides are TGTGCCAGCAGTTCGCCCCAGGGGGACACTGAAGCTTTCTTT. It specifies CASSSPQGDTEAFF.

The chain links TRBV28 to TRBJ2-1, with a tentative D call TRBD1 (7 bases). The CDR3 has 15 amino acids. Germline CDR1 is MDHEN and CDR2 is SYDVKM. V was shortened by 5 bases and J by 6 bases, with 17 bases between the two germline ends. CDR3 in amino acids: CASSQGQERVNEQFF. DNA for the CDR3: TGTGCCAGCAGTCAAGGACAGGAGCGGGTCAATGAGCAGTTCTTC.